This TCR beta chain was identified during a study of T cell responses to AZD1222 COVID-19 vaccine. As for the study in general: Second-dose timings of about 4 or about 12 weeks were pooled. Whole-study results and caveats: Just 6 or 7 AZD1222 recipients were seropositive at baseline. The span of vaccine-associated CD4 TCRs extended across spike, with dominance at 160-218 and 743-854.

To note about this clone: Its antigen remains unknown.

Here immunoSEQ multiplex PCR was the method, and the copy in TCRdb shows in-frame clones only, minus some. Of some 140,000 clones in the sample, less than 95% were seen once. Between the trimmed V and J ends, which lost 5 bases and 0 bases, there was a span of 10 bases. The germline V gene encodes CDR1 LNHDA and CDR2 SQIVND (reference sequence). CDR3 length: 14 amino acids. The chain joins TRBV19 to TRBJ1-2, with D perhaps TRBD1 (6 bases). The sequence was obtained from an adult in good health. The source was peripheral blood, collected on day 0 of AZD1222 vaccination. CDR3 bases: TGTGCCAGTAGTGTAGCAGGGGCTAACTATGGCTACACCTTC. The encoded protein is CASSVAGANYGYTF.